The 17 T cell receptor beta chains listed next were all sequenced from one sample in a study of blood T cell repertoires in COVID-19. Assay used: immunoSEQ multiplex PCR; TCRdb lists only in-frame clones, some missing. The sample holds fewer than 200,000 clones, 85% seen once. Sequencing used peripheral blood. These TCRs come from a woman of 80 years or more with COVID-19, enrolled during active disease.

The chain links TRBV5-1 to TRBJ2-6; 7 bases fit TRBD1. V shed 0 bases, J shed 3 bases, and the junction held 9 bases outside the gene matches. Germline V gene sequence: CDR1 SGHRS, CDR2 YFSETQ. The CDR3 covers 18 residues. The CDR3 sequence: CASSLASQGVFGANVLTF. The DNA of the CDR3 is TGCGCCAGCAGCTTGGCTTCCCAGGGGGTATTTGGGGCCAACGTCCTGACTTTC. The whole variable domain, filled in from reference TRBV5-1 and TRBJ2-6, reads KAGVTQTPRYLIKTRGQQVTLSCSPISGHRSVSWYQQTPGQGLQFLFEYFSETQRNKGNFPGRFSGRQFSNSRSEMNVSTLELGDSALYLCASSLASQGVFGANVLTFGAGSRLTVL.

This chain links TRBV9 with TRBJ1-1, with TRBD1 identical over 9 bases. Per germline, CDR1 SGDLS and CDR2 YYNGEE. V lost 3 bases, J lost 10 bases, and 4 bases stayed unmatched. CDR3 length equals 12 residues. The CDR3 nucleotides are TGTGCCAGCAGCGGAGGGGGACAGGGAGCTTTCTTT. This encodes CASSGGGQGAFF.

The rearrangement joins TRBV27 to TRBJ2-7; 8 bases agree with TRBD1. There are 15 residues in the CDR3. V lost 4 bases and J lost 5; bases outside the gene matches: 10. The germline CDR1 and CDR2 sequences are MNHEY and SMNVEV (reference sequence). CDR3 amino acids: CASSSVAGGFHEQYF. In DNA, the CDR3 is TGTGCCAGCAGTTCAGTGGCAGGGGGCTTCCACGAGCAGTACTTC.

This clone was seen just once. V and J are TRBV3-1 (or the pseudogene TRBV3-2) and TRBJ2-2; 8 bases are shared with TRBD2. The ends lost 4 bases at V and 4 bases at J; junction bases unmatched: 5. Per germline, CDR1 LGHDT and CDR2 YNNKEL (reference sequence). This CDR3 has 15 amino acids. The CDR3 spells CASSPRGGTTGELFF. The CDR3 region has the DNA TGTGCCAGCAGCCCCCGGGGGGGCACCACCGGGGAGCTGTTTTTT.

V gene TRBV7-8 combines with J gene TRBJ1-4, with D possibly TRBD1 on 5 matching bases. The germline V and J ends were trimmed by 3 bases and 5 bases, with 16 bases remaining between them. This CDR3 contains 16 residues. The germline gives CDR1 SGHVS, CDR2 FQNEAQ. CDR3 protein: CASSLSSGFRNEKLFF. The CDR3 DNA sequence: TGTGCCAGCAGCTTGTCGTCAGGGTTTAGGAATGAAAAACTGTTTTTT.

This sequence joins TRBV27 and TRBJ1-2; 7 nucleotides align to TRBD1. Germline CDR1 and CDR2: MNHEY and SMNVEV (reference sequence). The CDR3 length is 16 residues. The junction had 13 bases not matched to a gene; V was cut back by 6 bases and J by 3 bases. This CDR3 is CASSSKHTGDYYGYTF. The CDR3 coding sequence is TGTGCCAGCAGCTCCAAACACACAGGGGACTACTATGGCTACACCTTC.

J is TRBJ2-7 and V is TRBV7-6, with a possible D match to TRBD1 (6 bases). The germline gives CDR1 SGHVS, CDR2 FNYEAQ. This CDR3 spans 14 amino acids. The ends were cut back, 3 bases at V and 3 bases at J, with 12 bases in the middle. The CDR3 DNA reads as TGTGCCAGCAGCTTGCTCCAGGGGAACTACGAGCAGTACTTC. It translates to CASSLLQGNYEQYF. Full variable domain (outside the CDR3, taken from reference TRBV7-6 and TRBJ2-7): GAGVSQSPRYKVTKRGQDVALRCDPISGHVSLYWYRQALGQGPEFLTYFNYEAQQDKSGLPNDRFSAERPEGSISTLTIQRTEQRDSAMYRCASSLLQGNYEQYFGPGTRLTVT.

This rearrangement joins TRBV3-1 (or the pseudogene TRBV3-2) to TRBJ2-2, with D perhaps TRBD1 (5 bases). The CDR3 extends over 14 amino acids. Germline CDR1 is LGHDT and CDR2 is YNNKEL (reference sequence). V gave up 4 bases and J gave up 4 bases, with 10 bases separating them. The CDR3 DNA sequence: TGTGCCAGCAGCCCAGGGTCCTTCACCGGGGAGCTGTTTTTT. Its translation: CASSPGSFTGELFF.

J is TRBJ2-2 and V is TRBV19; D gene ambiguous. CDR3 length equals 12 residues. Deletions cut 7 bases from V and 1 base from J, with 4 bases between. Per germline, CDR1 LNHDA and CDR2 SQIVND (reference sequence). The CDR3 loop reads CASTQNTGELFF. The CDR3 bases are TGTGCCAGTACCCAGAACACCGGGGAGCTGTTTTTT.

As regards this clone: Other DNA sequences in this sample translate to the same CDR3. This chain connects TRBV15 to TRBJ1-2, with no clear D. Germline V gene sequence: CDR1 LNHNV, CDR2 YYDKDF (reference sequence). The CDR3 is 14 amino acids. V was shortened by 0 bases and J by 4 bases, with 9 bases between the two germline ends. CDR3 coding DNA: TGTGCCACCAGCAGAGATAACCGCGCCTATGGCTACACCTTC. It yields the protein CATSRDNRAYGYTF. The full variable domain, completed using reference TRBV15 and TRBJ1-2, is DAMVIQNPRYQVTQFGKPVTLSCSQTLNHNVMYWYQQKSSQAPKLLFHYYDKDFNNEADTPDNFQSRRPNTSFCFLDIRSPGLGDTAMYLCATSRDNRAYGYTFGSGTRLTVV.

The gene calls are TRBV28 and TRBJ2-7; 9 bases align to TRBD2. Per the germline V gene, CDR1 is MDHEN and CDR2 is SYDVKM. The ends lost 6 bases at V and 7 bases at J; junction bases unmatched: 10. The CDR3 is 14 residues long. For the CDR3, the DNA is TGTGCCAGCAGATCGCCGGGCGGGAGGGGGGAGCAGTACTTC. Translating it yields CASRSPGGRGEQYF. Together with reference TRBV28 and TRBJ2-7, the CDR3 gives the full variable domain: DVKVTQSSRYLVKRTGEKVFLECVQDMDHENMFWYRQDPGLGLRLIYFSYDVKMKEKGDIPEGYSVSREKKERFSLILESASTNQTSMYLCASRSPGGRGEQYFGPGTRLTVT.

The sample holds a few counts of this clone. The V gene is TRBV18, the J gene TRBJ2-5; 9 bases match TRBD1. The trim removed 5 bases at V and 3 bases at J, leaving 10 bases unmatched. Germline lookup yields CDR1 KGHSH and CDR2 LQKENI. This CDR3 comprises 16 residues. The CDR3 coding sequence is TGTGCCAGCTCAGGGACACAGGGGGCGCTGAAAGAGACCCAGTACTTC. Amino acid sequence: CASSGTQGALKETQYF.

Here the CDR3 DNA reads TGCAGCTACAAGGGTGTGGGACAGGGGAGGATAGGGGGCTCCTACGAGCAGTACTTC. Its protein product is CSYKGVGQGRIGGSYEQYF. V is TRBV29-1 and J is TRBJ2-7, with 10 bases identical to TRBD1. Per germline, CDR1 SQVTM and CDR2 ANQGSEA. The V segment lost 8 bases and the J segment 0 bases; nucleotides outside the gene matches: 22. The CDR3 totals 19 residues.

Note on this clone: Distinct nucleotide sequences in the sample also encode this CDR3. The rearrangement joins TRBV2 to TRBJ2-1; 11 positions match TRBD2. The CDR3 spans 17 residues. The trim removed 4 bases at V and 0 bases at J, leaving 5 bases unmatched. Germline V gene lookup returns CDR1 SNHLY and CDR2 FYNNEI. The CDR3 DNA follows: TGTGCCAGCAGTGCTAGCGGGGGGTTGAGCTCCTACAATGAGCAGTTCTTC. It yields the protein CASSASGGLSSYNEQFF. The full variable domain, its missing parts supplied by reference TRBV2 and TRBJ2-1, is EPEVTQTPSHQVTQMGQEVILRCVPISNHLYFYWYRQILGQKVEFLVSFYNNEISEKSEIFDDQFSVERPDGSNFTLKIRSTKLEDSAMYFCASSASGGLSSYNEQFFGPGTRLTVL.

The genes are TRBV20-1 and TRBJ2-1, with TRBD2 identical over 11 bases. Germline V CDR1 and CDR2: DFQATT, SNEGSKA (reference sequence). This CDR3 contains 16 residues. V shed 3 bases, J shed 2 bases, and the junction held 6 bases outside the gene matches. The CDR3 DNA is TGCAGTGCTAGTGGGGCTAGCGGGGGGACCTACAATGAGCAGTTCTTC. This translates into CSASGASGGTYNEQFF.

The chain combines TRBV29-1 with TRBJ2-5; 7 positions agree with TRBD1. Trimming removed 6 bases from V and 3 bases from J; junction bases left unmatched: 7. The CDR3 runs 13 residues. The V gene's germline CDR1 is SQVTM and CDR2 ANQGSEA. CDR3: CSVSTGTEETQYF. Here the CDR3 DNA reads TGCAGCGTCTCCACTGGGACAGAAGAGACCCAGTACTTC.

The chain employs TRBV1 and TRBJ2-6; TRBD2 is the table's D call, not checked against the DNA. TRBV1 is an annotated pseudogene. The CDR3 totals 21 residues. CDR3 protein: CTSSPRPPSGDCFTGANVLTF. Written as DNA, the CDR3 is TGCACCAGCAGCCCCCGCCCCCCTAGCGGGGATTGCTTCACTGGGGCCAACGTCCTGACTTTC.